This T cell receptor beta chain was observed in a study of human versus mouse CDR3 diversity and MHC coevolution. Study findings and constraints: Most of the three human donors had the lowest clonal inequality.

TCRdb keeps only in-frame clones here, not all; method: immunoSEQ multiplex PCR. The repertoire has tens of thousands of clones, roughly 94% of them found once; the top ten carry 15% to 20%. Sorting isolated naive CD4 T cells lacking CD45RO and expressing CD62L. With regard to this clone: What it binds is unknown.

The sequence was obtained from a person aged 55 to 69 in good health. The sequenced sample consisted of naive CD4+ T cells from blood. Sample subset: CD45RO-negative CD62L-positive naive CD4 T cells.

CDR3 coding DNA: TGCAGCGTAAGAACTAGCGGGAGCGGTAGTAGCTACGAGCAGTACTTC. Residues: CSVRTSGSGSSYEQYF. The chain uses TRBV29-1 and TRBJ2-7; 11 nucleotides agree with TRBD2. The V gene's germline CDR1 is SQVTM and CDR2 ANQGSEA. J lost 3 bases, V lost 6 bases, and 13 bases had no gene match. The CDR3 runs 16 residues.